Listed below are T cell receptor beta chains from one sample, sequenced in a study of STAT5B mutations in CD4+ large granular lymphocyte leukemia. The repertoire was sequenced with immunoSEQ multiplex PCR; TCRdb's copy has only in-frame clones and lacks some. The table lists about 37,000 clones, nearly 90% of them singletons. The source material was CD4+ T cells from blood buffy coats. These TCRs come from a human donor in good health. Each CDR3 is given with its conserved first and last residue. The D gene is left open where the match is weak. A clone size is listed for some rows: how often the clone was seen (once, few, many), or a class if it is expanded.

J | length | V | size | D | DNA | CDR3
TRBJ2-5 | 17 | TRBV2 | - | TRBD1 | TGTGCCAGCAGAGGTGGGACAGGTCTGGGGGTCGGAGAGACCCAGTACTTC | CASRGGTGLGVGETQYF
TRBJ2-1 | 16 | TRBV5-8 | - | TRBD2 | TGTGCCAGCAGCCCGAGAGCGGGGAGCTCCTACAATGAGCAGTTCTTC | CASSPRAGSSYNEQFF
TRBJ2-2 | 16 | TRBV7-2 | once | TRBD1 | TGTGCCAGCAGGGTTACAGGGGGCTCGAGCACCGGGGAGCTGTTTTTT | CASRVTGGSSTGELFF
TRBJ2-1 | 16 | TRBV11-2 | - | - | TGTGCCAGCAGCTCTAAAAAGCGGTTAGGGGACAATGAGCAGTTCTTC | CASSSKKRLGDNEQFF
TRBJ1-4 | 14 | TRBV7-9 | - | TRBD1 | TGTGCCAGCAGCTCCGGGACAGGGGGTGAAAAACTGTTTTTT | CASSSGTGGEKLFF
TRBJ2-2 | 16 | TRBV9 | - | - | TGTGCCAGCAGCGCCGAACCGACAGTGAACACCGGGGAGCTGTTTTTT | CASSAEPTVNTGELFF
TRBJ2-1 | 16 | TRBV19 | - | TRBD2 | TGTGCCAGTAGTATAGATGTAAGGGACTACGCATTGGAGCAGTTCTTC | CASSIDVRDYALEQFF
TRBJ2-7 | 11 | TRBV20-1 | - | - | TGCAGTGCTACGGACCTCTACGAGCAGTACTTC | CSATDLYEQYF
TRBJ1-2 | 15 | TRBV19 | - | TRBD1 | TGTGCCAGTAGTATTGGTGTGGACAGGGTTGGTGGCTACACCTTC | CASSIGVDRVGGYTF
TRBJ2-2 | 14 | TRBV7-2 | - | - | TGTGCCAGCAGCCGCAGACTAGATTCCGGGGAGCTGTTTTTT | CASSRRLDSGELFF
TRBJ2-3 | 14 | TRBV7-2 | - | TRBD1 | TGTGCCAGCAGCTCGGCCAGGGGGACAGATACGCAGTATTTT | CASSSARGTDTQYF
TRBJ2-3 | 15 | TRBV5-4 | - | TRBD2 | TGTGCCAGCAGCTTGGCCGGGACTACCTCAGATACGCAGTATTTT | CASSLAGTTSDTQYF
TRBJ2-1 | 13 | TRBV5-6 | - | - | TGTGCCAGCAGCCCGGGAATAATAAATGAGCAGTTCTTC | CASSPGIINEQFF
TRBJ2-3 | 15 | TRBV19 | - | - | TGTGCCAGTACCCCGAGGGGGGTAATCACAGATACGCAGTATTTT | CASTPRGVITDTQYF
TRBJ1-6 | 15 | TRBV5-4 | - | - | TGTGCCAGCAGCTCGGGGGGGGGCGCGAGTTCACCCCTCCACTTT | CASSSGGGASSPLHF
TRBJ1-1 | 14 | TRBV6-6 | - | - | TGTGCCAGCAGTTACTCCAGGGCGAACACTGAAGCTTTCTTT | CASSYSRANTEAFF
TRBJ2-5 | 15 | TRBV7-7 | - | TRBD1 | TGTGCTAGCAGTCGTACAGGGGCCGCCGGAGAGACCCAGTACTTC | CASSRTGAAGETQYF
TRBJ2-7 | 15 | TRBV5-1 | - | TRBD2 | TGCGCCAGCACCCCGGTGGGCGGGAGAGGCGACGAGCAGTACTTC | CASTPVGGRGDEQYF
TRBJ2-3 | 11 | TRBV11-2 | - | - | TGTGCCAGCAGCCGCACAGATACGCAGTATTTT | CASSRTDTQYF
TRBJ2-4 | 15 | TRBV14 | - | - | TGTGCCAGCAGCCAAGACCGTCAGGGGAGTCACATTCAGTACTTC | CASSQDRQGSHIQYF
TRBJ2-1 | 16 | TRBV9 | - | TRBD1 | TGTGCCAGCAGCGTAGCGGGACAGGGGTCCTACAATGAGCAGTTCTTC | CASSVAGQGSYNEQFF
TRBJ2-7 | 12 | TRBV2 | - | TRBD1 | TGTGCCAGCAGGGACAGGGAGGACGAGCAGTACTTC | CASRDREDEQYF
TRBJ2-7 | 15 | TRBV5-4 | - | - | TGTGCCAGCAGCGACGACAGGCAGCTTGAGTACGAGCAGTACTTC | CASSDDRQLEYEQYF
TRBJ2-5 | 13 | TRBV5-1 | - | TRBD2 | TGCGCCAGCTGGGACGGGGGGCAAGAGACCCAGTACTTC | CASWDGGQETQYF
TRBJ2-5 | 13 | TRBV29-1 | - | - | TGCAGCTCCCGACGGGGGCACCAAGAGACCCAGTACTTC | CSSRRGHQETQYF
TRBJ1-2 | 16 | TRBV7-2 | - | - | TGTGCCAGCAGCTTAGCGTTGGGGGGCTCGAGCTATGGCTACACCTTC | CASSLALGGSSYGYTF
TRBJ2-1 | 16 | TRBV5-1 | - | TRBD2 | TGCGCCAGCAGCATGCTCACTAGCGGGAGAGGCAATGAGCAGTTCTTC | CASSMLTSGRGNEQFF
TRBJ2-7 | 14 | TRBV28 | - | - | TGTGCCAGCACCCCAGGGGGGGGTAAGGACGAGCAGTACTTC | CASTPGGGKDEQYF
TRBJ2-1 | 16 | TRBV10-3 | - | TRBD2 | TGTGCCATCAGTGAGGGACTAGCGGGAGTATTCAATGAGCAGTTCTTC | CAISEGLAGVFNEQFF
TRBJ1-2 | 13 | TRBV4-3 | - | - | TGCGCCAGCAGCCAAGTCATTGACGGGGGCTACACCTTC | CASSQVIDGGYTF